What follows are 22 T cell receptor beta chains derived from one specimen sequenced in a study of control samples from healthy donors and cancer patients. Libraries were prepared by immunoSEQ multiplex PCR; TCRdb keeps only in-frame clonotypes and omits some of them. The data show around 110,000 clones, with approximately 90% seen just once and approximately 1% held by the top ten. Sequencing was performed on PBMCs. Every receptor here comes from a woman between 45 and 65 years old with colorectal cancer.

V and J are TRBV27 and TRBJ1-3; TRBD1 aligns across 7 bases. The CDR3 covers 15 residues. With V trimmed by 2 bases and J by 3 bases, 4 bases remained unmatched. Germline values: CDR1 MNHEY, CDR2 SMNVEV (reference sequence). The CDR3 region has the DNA TGTGCCAGCAGTTTAATAGCAGGGGGTGGAAACACCATATATTTT. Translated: CASSLIAGGGNTIYF.

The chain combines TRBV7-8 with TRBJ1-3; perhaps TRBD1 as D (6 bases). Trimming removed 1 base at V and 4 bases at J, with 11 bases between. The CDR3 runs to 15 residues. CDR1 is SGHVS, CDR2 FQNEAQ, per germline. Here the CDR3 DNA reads TGTGCCAGCAGCTTAGACAGGGAGCAGGGAAACACCATATATTTT. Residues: CASSLDREQGNTIYF.

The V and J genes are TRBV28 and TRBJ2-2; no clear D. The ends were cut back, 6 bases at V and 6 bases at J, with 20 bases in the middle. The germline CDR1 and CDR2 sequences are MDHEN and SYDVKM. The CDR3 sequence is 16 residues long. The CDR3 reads CASSQSPFSASGELFF. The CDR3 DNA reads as TGTGCCAGCAGCCAATCACCTTTTTCAGCATCCGGGGAGCTGTTTTTT.

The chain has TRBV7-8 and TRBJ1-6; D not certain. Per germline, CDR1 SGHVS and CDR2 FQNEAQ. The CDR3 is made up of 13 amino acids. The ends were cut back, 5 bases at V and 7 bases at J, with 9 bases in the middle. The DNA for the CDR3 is TGTGCCAGCAGCACCGGACGGAATTCACCCCTCCACTTT. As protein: CASSTGRNSPLHF. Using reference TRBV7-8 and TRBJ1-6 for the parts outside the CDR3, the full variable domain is GAGVSQSPRYKVAKRGQDVALRCDPISGHVSLFWYQQALGQGPEFLTYFQNEAQLDKSGLPSDRFFAERPEGSVSTLKIQRTQQEDSAVYLCASSTGRNSPLHFGNGTRLTVT.

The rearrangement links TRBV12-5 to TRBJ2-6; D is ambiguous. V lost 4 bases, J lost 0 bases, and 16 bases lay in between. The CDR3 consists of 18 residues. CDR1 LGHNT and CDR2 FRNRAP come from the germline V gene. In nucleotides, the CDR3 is TGTGCTAGTGGTTACGAAGGAAAAAATGACTCTGGGGCCAACGTCCTGACTTTC. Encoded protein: CASGYEGKNDSGANVLTF.

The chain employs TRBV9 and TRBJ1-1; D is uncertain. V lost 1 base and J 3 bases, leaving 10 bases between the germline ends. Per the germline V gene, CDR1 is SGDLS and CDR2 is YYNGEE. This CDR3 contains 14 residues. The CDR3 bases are TGTGCCAGCAGCGTAAGTACCCTGGACACTGAAGCTTTCTTT. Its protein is CASSVSTLDTEAFF.

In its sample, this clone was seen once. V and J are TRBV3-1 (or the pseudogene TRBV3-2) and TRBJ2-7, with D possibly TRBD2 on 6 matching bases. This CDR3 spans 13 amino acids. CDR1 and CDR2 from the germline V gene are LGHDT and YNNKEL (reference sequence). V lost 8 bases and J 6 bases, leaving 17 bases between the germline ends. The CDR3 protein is CASGLEGIGEQYF. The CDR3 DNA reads TGTGCCAGCGGTTTGGAGGGTATTGGCGAGCAGTACTTC.

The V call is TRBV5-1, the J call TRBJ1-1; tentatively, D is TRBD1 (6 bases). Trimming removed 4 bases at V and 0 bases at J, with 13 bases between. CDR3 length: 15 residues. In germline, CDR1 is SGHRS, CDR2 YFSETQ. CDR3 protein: CASSPRGNLNTEAFF. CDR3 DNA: TGCGCCAGCAGCCCTAGGGGGAACTTGAACACTGAAGCTTTCTTT.

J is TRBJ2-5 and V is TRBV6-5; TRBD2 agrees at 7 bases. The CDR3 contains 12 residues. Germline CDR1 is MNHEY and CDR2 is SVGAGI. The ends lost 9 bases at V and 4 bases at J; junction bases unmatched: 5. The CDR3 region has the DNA TGTGCCAGTGGACTAGGAGGAGAGACCCAGTACTTC. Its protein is CASGLGGETQYF.

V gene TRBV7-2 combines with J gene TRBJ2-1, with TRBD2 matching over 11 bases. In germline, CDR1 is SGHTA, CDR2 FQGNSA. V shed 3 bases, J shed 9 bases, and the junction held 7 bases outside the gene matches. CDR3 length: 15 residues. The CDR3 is CASSLALAGGAEQFF. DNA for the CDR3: TGTGCCAGCAGCTTGGCCCTAGCGGGAGGCGCTGAGCAGTTCTTC. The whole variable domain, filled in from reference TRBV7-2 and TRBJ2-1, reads GAGVSQSPSNKVTEKGKDVELRCDPISGHTALYWYRQSLGQGLEFLIYFQGNSAPDKSGLPSDRFSAERTGGSVSTLTIQRTQQEDSAVYLCASSLALAGGAEQFFGPGTRLTVL.

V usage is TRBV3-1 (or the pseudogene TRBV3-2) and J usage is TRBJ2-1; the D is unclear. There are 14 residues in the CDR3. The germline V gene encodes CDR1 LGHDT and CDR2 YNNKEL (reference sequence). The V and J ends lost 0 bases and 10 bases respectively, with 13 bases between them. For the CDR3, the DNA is TGTGCCAGCAGCCAAGATCCGCAGTTCAAAGAGCAGTTCTTC. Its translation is CASSQDPQFKEQFF.

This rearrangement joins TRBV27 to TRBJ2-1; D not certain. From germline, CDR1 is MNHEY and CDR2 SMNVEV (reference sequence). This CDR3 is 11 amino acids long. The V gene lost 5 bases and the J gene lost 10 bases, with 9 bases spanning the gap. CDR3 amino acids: CASSESREQFF. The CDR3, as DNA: TGTGCCAGCAGTGAATCCAGGGAGCAGTTCTTC.

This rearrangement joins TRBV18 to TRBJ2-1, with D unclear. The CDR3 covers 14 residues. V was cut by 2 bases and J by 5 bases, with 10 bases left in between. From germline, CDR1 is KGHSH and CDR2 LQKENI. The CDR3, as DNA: TGTGCCAGCTCACCAACGCGGACGGACAATGAGCAGTTCTTC. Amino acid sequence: CASSPTRTDNEQFF.

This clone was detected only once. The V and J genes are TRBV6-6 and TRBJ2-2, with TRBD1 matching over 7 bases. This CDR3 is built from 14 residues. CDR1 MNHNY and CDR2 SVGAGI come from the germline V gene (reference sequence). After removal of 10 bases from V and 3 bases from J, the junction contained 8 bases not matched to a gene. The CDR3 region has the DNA TGTGCCACTTGGGACAGCTTCTACACCGGGGAGCTGTTTTTT. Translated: CATWDSFYTGELFF.

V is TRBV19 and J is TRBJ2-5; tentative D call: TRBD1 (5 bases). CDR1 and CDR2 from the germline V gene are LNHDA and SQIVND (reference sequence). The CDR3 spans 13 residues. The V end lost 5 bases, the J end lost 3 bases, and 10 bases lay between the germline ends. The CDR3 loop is CASSPDREETQYF. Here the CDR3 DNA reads TGTGCCAGTAGTCCCGACAGAGAAGAGACCCAGTACTTC.

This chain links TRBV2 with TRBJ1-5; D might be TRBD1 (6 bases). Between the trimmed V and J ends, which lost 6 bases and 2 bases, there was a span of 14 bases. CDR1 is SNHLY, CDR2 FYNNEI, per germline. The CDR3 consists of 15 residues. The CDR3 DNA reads TGTGCCAGCAGAGTAACAGGGTCTGGCAATCAGCCCCAGCATTTT. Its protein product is CASRVTGSGNQPQHF.

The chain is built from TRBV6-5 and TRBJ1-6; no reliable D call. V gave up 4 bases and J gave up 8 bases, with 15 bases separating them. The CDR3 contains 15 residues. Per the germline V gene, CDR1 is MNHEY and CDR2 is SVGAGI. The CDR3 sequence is CASSSYTFGDSPLHF. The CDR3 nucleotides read TGTGCCAGCAGTTCTTACACCTTTGGGGATTCACCCCTCCACTTT.

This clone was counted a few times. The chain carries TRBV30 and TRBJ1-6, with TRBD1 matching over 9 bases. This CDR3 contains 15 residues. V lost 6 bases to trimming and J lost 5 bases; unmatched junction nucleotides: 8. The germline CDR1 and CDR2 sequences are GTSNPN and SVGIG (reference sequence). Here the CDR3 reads CACTRDRDNNSPLHF. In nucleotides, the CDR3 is TGTGCCTGCACCCGGGACAGGGACAATAATTCACCCCTCCACTTT.

CDR3 DNA sequence: TGTGCCAGCAGTGACTCAGACAGGGGGCGCGGGACTGAAGCTTTCTTT. It translates to CASSDSDRGRGTEAFF. The V and J genes are TRBV6-4 and TRBJ1-1; 10 nucleotides match TRBD1. V lost 0 bases and J lost 5; bases outside the gene matches: 6. Germline CDR1 reads MRHNA; CDR2 reads SNTAGT. The CDR3 is 16 amino acids.

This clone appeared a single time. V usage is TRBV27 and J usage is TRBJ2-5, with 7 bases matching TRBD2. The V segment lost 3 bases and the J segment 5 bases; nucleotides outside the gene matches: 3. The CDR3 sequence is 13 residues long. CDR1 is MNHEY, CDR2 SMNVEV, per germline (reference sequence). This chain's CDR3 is CASSLGGIETQYF. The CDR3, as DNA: TGTGCCAGCAGTTTGGGGGGGATCGAGACCCAGTACTTC.

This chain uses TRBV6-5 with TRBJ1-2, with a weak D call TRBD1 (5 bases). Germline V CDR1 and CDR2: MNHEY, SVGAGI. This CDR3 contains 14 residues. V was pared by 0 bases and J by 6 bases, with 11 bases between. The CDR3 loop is CASSYSRRAHGYTF. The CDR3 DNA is TGTGCCAGCAGTTACTCTCGCAGGGCCCATGGCTACACCTTC.

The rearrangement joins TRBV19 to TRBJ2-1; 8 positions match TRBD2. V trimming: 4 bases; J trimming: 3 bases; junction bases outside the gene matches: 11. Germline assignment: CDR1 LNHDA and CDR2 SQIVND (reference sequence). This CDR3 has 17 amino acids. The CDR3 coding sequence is TGTGCCAGTAGTAATTTCCTCAGCGGGAGAGACTACAATGAGCAGTTCTTC. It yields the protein CASSNFLSGRDYNEQFF.